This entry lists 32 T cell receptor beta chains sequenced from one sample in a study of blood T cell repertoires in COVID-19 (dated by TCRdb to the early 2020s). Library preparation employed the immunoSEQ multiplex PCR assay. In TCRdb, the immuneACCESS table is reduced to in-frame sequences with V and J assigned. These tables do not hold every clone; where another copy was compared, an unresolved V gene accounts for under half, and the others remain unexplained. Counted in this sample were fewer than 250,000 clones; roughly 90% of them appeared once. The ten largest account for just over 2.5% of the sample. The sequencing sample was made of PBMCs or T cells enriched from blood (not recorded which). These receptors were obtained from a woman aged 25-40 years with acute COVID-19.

This CDR3 reads CASSYRGTGEHGYTF. Written as DNA, the CDR3 is TGTGCCAGCAGTTACCGTGGGACAGGGGAACATGGCTACACCTTC. This chain connects TRBV6-2 or TRBV6-3 to TRBJ1-2; 10 positions match TRBD1. In germline, CDR1 is MNHEY, CDR2 SVGEGT. J was trimmed by 6 bases and V by 2 bases; bases with no gene match: 6. CDR3 length equals 15 residues.

DNA of the CDR3: TGTGCCAGCAGTCGCGTACAGGAAAACACTGAAGCTTTCTTT. Translation: CASSRVQENTEAFF. The rearrangement links TRBV6-2 or TRBV6-3 to TRBJ1-1, with D perhaps matching TRBD1 (5 bases). The germline V gene encodes CDR1 MNHEY and CDR2 SVGEGT. Trimming shortened V by 5 bases and J by 2 bases, and 12 bases separated the two germline ends. The CDR3 covers 14 residues.

Here the CDR3 reads CASSNSGGTETQYF. CDR3 in DNA: TGTGCCAGCAGTAATAGCGGGGGGACGGAGACCCAGTACTTC. The genes are TRBV6-5 and TRBJ2-5, with 10 bases identical to TRBD2. Per germline, CDR1 MNHEY and CDR2 SVGAGI. Trimming removed 5 bases from V and 5 bases from J; junction bases left unmatched: 5. This CDR3 has 14 residues.

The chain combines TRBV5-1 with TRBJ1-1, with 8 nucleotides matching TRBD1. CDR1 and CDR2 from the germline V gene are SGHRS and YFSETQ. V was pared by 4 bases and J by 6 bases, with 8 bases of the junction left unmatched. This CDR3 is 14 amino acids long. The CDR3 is CASSIGQGLAEAFF. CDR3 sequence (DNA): TGCGCCAGCAGCATAGGACAGGGTCTAGCTGAAGCTTTCTTT.

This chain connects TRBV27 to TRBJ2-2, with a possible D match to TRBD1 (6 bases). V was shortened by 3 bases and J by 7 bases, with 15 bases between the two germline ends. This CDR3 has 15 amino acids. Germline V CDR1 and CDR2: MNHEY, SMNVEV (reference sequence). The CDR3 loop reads CASSLSWTELGELFF. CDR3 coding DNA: TGTGCCAGCAGTTTGAGTTGGACAGAGCTCGGGGAGCTGTTTTTT.

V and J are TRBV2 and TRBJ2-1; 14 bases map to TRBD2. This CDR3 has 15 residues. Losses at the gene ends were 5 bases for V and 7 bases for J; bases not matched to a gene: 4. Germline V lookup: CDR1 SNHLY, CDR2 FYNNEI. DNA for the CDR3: TGTGCCAGCAGTTCCGGGACTAGCGGGGGTAATGAGCAGTTCTTC. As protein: CASSSGTSGGNEQFF.

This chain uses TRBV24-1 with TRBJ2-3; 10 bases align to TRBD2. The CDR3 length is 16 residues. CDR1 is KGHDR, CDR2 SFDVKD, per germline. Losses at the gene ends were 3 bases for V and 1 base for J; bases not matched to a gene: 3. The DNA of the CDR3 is TGTGCCACCAGTGATCAAACTAGCGGGGGCACAGATACGCAGTATTTT. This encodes CATSDQTSGGTDTQYF.

The DNA for the CDR3 is TGCGCCAGCAGCTTAATGGACAGGTCCAACTATGGCTACACCTTC. Its protein product is CASSLMDRSNYGYTF. V usage is TRBV5-1 and J usage is TRBJ1-2; 7 positions match TRBD1. Germline loops: CDR1 SGHRS, CDR2 YFSETQ. There are 15 residues in the CDR3. V was clipped by 2 bases and J by 2 bases; unmatched bases: 6.

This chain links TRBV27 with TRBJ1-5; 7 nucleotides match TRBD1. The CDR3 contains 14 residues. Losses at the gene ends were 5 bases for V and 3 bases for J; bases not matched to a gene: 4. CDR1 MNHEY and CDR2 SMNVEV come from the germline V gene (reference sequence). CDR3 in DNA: TGTGCCAGCAGTGCACAGGGGACCAATCAGCCCCAGCATTTT. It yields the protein CASSAQGTNQPQHF.

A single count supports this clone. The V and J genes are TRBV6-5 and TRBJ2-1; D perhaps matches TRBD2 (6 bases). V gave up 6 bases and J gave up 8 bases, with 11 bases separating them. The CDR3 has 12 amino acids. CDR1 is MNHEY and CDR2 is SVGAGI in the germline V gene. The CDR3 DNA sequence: TGTGCCAGCAGGGCATCGGGGGATGAGCAGTTCTTC. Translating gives CASRASGDEQFF.

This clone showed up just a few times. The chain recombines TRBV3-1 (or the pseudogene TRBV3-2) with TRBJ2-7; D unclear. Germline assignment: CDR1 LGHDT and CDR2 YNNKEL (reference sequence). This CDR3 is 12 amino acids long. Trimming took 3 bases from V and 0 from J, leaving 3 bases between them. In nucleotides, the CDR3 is TGTGCCAGCAGCCAGAGCTCCTACGAGCAGTACTTC. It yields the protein CASSQSSYEQYF.

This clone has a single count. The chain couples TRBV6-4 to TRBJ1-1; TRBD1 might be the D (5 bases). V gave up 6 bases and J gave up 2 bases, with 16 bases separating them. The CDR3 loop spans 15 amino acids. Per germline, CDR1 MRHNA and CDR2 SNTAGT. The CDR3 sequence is CASRSGFIGNTEAFF. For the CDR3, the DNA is TGTGCCAGCAGGTCAGGGTTTATAGGTAACACTGAAGCTTTCTTT.

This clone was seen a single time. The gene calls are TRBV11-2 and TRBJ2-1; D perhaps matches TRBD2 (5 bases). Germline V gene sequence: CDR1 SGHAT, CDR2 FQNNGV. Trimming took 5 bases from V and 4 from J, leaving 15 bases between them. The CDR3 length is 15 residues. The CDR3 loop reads CASSAERTFYNEQFF. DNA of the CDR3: TGTGCCAGCAGCGCCGAGAGGACTTTTTACAATGAGCAGTTCTTC.

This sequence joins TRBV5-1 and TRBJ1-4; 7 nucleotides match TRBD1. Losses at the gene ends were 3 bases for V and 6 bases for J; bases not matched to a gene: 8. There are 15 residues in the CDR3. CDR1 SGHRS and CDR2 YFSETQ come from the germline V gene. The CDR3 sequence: CASSSSGTDHEKLFF. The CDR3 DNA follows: TGCGCCAGCAGCTCCTCCGGGACAGACCATGAAAAACTGTTTTTT.

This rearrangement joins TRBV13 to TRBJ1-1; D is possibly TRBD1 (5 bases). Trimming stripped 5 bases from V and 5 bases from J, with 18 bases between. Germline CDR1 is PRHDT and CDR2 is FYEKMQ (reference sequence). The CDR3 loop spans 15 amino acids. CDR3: CASSPTWGVETEAFF. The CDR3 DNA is TGTGCCAGCAGCCCCACCTGGGGCGTAGAAACTGAAGCTTTCTTT.

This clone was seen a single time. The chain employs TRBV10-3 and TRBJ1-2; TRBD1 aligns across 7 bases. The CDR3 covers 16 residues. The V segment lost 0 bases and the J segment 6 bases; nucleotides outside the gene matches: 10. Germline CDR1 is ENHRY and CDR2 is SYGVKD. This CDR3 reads CAISESGTETLDGYTF. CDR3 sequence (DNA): TGTGCCATCAGTGAGTCCGGGACAGAGACTCTTGATGGCTACACCTTC.

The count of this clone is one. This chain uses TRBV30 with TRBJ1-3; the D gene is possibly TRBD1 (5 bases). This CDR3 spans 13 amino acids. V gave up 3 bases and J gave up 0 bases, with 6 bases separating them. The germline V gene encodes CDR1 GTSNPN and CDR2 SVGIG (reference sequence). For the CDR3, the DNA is TGTGCCTGGAGGGGACTCTCTGGAAACACCATATATTTT. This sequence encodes CAWRGLSGNTIYF.

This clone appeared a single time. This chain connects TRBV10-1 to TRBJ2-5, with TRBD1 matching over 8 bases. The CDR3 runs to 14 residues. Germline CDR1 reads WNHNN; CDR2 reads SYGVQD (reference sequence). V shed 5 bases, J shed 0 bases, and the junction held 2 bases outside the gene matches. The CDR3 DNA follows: TGCGCCAGCAGTACGACAGGGGACCAAGAGACCCAGTACTTC. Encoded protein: CASSTTGDQETQYF.

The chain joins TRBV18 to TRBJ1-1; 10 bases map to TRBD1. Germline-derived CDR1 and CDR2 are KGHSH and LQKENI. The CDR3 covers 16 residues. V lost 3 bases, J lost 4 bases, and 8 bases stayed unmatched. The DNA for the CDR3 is TGTGCCAGCTCACCGGGACAGGGGCGATGGAGCACTGAAGCTTTCTTT. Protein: CASSPGQGRWSTEAFF. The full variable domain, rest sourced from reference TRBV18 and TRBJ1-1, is NAGVMQNPRHLVRRRGQEARLRCSPMKGHSHVYWYRQLPEEGLKFMVYLQKENIIDESGMPKERFSAEFPKEGPSILRIQQVVRGDSAAYFCASSPGQGRWSTEAFFGQGTRLTVV.

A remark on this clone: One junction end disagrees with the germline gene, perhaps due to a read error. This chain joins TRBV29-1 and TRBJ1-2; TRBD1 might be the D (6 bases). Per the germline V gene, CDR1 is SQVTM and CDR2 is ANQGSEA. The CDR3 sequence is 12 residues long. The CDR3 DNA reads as TGCAGCGTTGTGGGGGCTTCCTATGGCCACACCTTC. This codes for CSVVGASYGHTF.

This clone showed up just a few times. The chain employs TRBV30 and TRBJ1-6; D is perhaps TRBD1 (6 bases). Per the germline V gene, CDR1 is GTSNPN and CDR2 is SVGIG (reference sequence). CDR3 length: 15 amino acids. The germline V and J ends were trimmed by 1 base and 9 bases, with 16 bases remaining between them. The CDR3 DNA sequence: TGTGCCTGGAGTGCCGCAGGGGAAGGGAGTTCACCCCTCCACTTT. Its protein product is CAWSAAGEGSSPLHF.

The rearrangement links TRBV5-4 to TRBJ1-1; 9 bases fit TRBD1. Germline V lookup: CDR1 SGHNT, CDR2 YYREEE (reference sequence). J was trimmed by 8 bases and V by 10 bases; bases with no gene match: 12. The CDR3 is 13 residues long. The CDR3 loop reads CAGQGSHMGEAFF. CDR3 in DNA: TGTGCCGGACAGGGGTCCCATATGGGGGAAGCTTTCTTT.

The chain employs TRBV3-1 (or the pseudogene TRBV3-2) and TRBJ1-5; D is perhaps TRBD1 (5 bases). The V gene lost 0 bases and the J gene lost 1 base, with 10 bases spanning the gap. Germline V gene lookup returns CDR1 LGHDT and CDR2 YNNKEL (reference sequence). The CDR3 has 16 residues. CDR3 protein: CASSQDSSGSNQPQHF. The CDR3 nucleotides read TGTGCCAGCAGCCAAGATTCGTCAGGGAGCAATCAGCCCCAGCATTTT.

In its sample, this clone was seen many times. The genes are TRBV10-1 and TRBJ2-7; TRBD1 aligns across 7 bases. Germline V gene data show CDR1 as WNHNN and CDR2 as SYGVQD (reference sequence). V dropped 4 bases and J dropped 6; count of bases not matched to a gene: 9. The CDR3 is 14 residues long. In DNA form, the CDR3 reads TGCGCCAGCAGTGCCGGGACAGAGAGTAGCGAGCAGTACTTC. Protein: CASSAGTESSEQYF.

The chain's CDR3 is CASSPRTSGGVDEQFF. The CDR3 bases are TGCGCCAGCAGCCCTCGAACTAGCGGGGGGGTCGATGAGCAGTTCTTC. The J gene is TRBJ2-1, the V gene TRBV4-1, with 13 positions matching TRBD2. The junction had 8 bases not matched to a gene; V was cut back by 4 bases and J by 8 bases. Germline V gene lookup returns CDR1 MGHRA and CDR2 YSYEKL. This CDR3 contains 16 residues.

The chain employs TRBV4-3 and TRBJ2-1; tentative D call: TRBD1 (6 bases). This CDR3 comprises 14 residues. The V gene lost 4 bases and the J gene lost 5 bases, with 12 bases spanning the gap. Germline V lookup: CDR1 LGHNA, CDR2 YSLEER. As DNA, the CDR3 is TGCGCCAGCAGCCCCGGGACAACCGACAATGAGCAGTTCTTC. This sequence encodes CASSPGTTDNEQFF.

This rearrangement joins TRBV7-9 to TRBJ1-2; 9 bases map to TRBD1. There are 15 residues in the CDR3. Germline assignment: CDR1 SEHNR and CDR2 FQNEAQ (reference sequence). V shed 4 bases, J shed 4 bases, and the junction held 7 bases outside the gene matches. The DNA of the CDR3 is TGTGCCAGCAGCTCAGGACAGGGGTACGGCTATGGCTACACCTTC. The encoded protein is CASSSGQGYGYGYTF.

CDR3 DNA: TGTGCCAGCTCACCATCGGGGATAACCACCTACGAGCAGTACTTC. Residues: CASSPSGITTYEQYF. The chain links TRBV18 to TRBJ2-7; D may be TRBD2 (5 bases). This CDR3 comprises 15 residues. Germline CDR1 and CDR2: KGHSH and LQKENI. V was clipped by 2 bases and J by 2 bases, with 13 bases between them.

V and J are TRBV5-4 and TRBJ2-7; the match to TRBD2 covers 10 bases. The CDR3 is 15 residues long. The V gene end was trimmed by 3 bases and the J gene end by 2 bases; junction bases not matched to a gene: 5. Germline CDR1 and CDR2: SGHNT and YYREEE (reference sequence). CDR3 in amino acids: CASSSTSGAAYEQYF. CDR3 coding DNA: TGTGCCAGCAGCTCAACTAGCGGGGCCGCCTACGAGCAGTACTTC.

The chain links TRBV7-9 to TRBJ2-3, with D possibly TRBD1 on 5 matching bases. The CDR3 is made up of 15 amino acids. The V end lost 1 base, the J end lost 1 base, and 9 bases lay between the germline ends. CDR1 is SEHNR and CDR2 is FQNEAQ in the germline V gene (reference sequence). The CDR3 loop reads CASSLEGAGTDTQYF. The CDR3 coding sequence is TGTGCCAGCAGCTTAGAAGGGGCTGGCACAGATACGCAGTATTTT.

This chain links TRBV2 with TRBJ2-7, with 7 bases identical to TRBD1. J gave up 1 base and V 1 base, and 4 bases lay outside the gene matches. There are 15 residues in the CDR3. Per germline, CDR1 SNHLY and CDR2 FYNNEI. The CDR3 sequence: CASSEGTGLSYEQYF. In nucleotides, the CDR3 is TGTGCCAGCAGTGAAGGGACAGGCCTTTCCTACGAGCAGTACTTC.

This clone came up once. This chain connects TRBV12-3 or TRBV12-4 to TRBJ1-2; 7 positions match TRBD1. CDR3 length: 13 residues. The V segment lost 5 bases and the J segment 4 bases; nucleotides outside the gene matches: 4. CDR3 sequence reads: CASSAGGSYGYTF. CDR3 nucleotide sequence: TGTGCCAGCAGTGCAGGGGGTTCCTATGGCTACACCTTC.